The sequence of this T cell receptor beta chain was determined in a study of shared clonotypes between healthy human individuals. At least ten counts were recorded for this clone. V was cut by 5 bases and J by 3 bases, with 5 bases left in between. The CDR3 is 10 residues long. CDR1 and CDR2 from the germline V gene are SQVTM and ANQGSEA. TCRdb's table, derived via immunoSEQ multiplex PCR, lists solely in-frame clones and lacks some. This sample carries some 470,000 clones, about 79% of them seen once, and the ten largest clones take 10% to 15%. Sequences were obtained from PBMCs. The chain has TRBV29-1 and TRBJ2-7; no clear D gene. The sequence was obtained from a middle-aged woman in good health. Some clones in this sample may be carry-over from other donors' samples. DNA for the CDR3: TGCAGCGTTCTAGGCTACGAGCAGTACTTC. Its protein product is CSVLGYEQYF.